The clone carrying this TCR beta chain was detected ten times or more. Via MiXCR, TCRdb re-called the RT-PCR reads, giving one row per CDR3 protein. The sample shows about 680,000 distinct CDR3 sequences, 12% to 15% of them seen only once. The sample consisted of memory CD4+ T cells from blood. The receptor's source is a female donor in good health, serving as a healthy control.

The CDR3 protein is CASSLQADRYEQYF. The CDR3 DNA reads TGCGCCAGCAGCTTGCAAGCGGACCGGTACGAGCAGTACTTC. The V call is TRBV5-1, the J call TRBJ2-7, with D possibly being TRBD2 (5 bases). Germline CDR1 is SGHRS and CDR2 is YFSETQ. V lost 1 base and J lost 4, with 12 bases in between. This CDR3 has 14 residues.